This TCR beta chain was sequenced in a study of blood T cell repertoires in COVID-19. Across the study: Samples representing acute and convalescent COVID-19 were sourced from the United States, Italy and Spain. PBMCs, B-cell-depleted T cells, or T cells provided the cDNA or gDNA that made up the material.

Source study methods: Reference gene primer amplification gave nucleated cell count estimates. Produced via immunoSEQ multiplex PCR; TCRdb's table is partial and in-frame only. V, J and clone size were drawn from that table, and D and trimming were deduced from the DNA. The data hold 250,000 to 350,000 clones, with around 87% observed a single time. This TCR derives from a woman between 50 and 59 years old with active or convalescent COVID-19. The sample was peripheral blood.

CDR3 bases: TGTGCCAGCAGCAGCGGACAGGGCCCATATCAGCCCCAGCATTTT. This codes for CASSSGQGPYQPQHF. The chain carries TRBV5-8 and TRBJ1-5, with 8 bases identical to TRBD1. Germline V gene lookup returns CDR1 SGHTS and CDR2 YDEGEE. The CDR3 runs to 15 residues. Trimming at V came to 4 bases and at J to 5 bases, leaving 8 bases not matched to a gene.